This T cell receptor beta chain was profiled in a study of shared clonotypes between healthy human individuals. Naive CD8 populations comprised CD45RO-negative cells positively selected for CCR7, excluding terminally differentiated effector memory CD45RA+ cells. Trimming left V 1 base short and J 0 bases short, with 10 bases between. The germline V gene encodes CDR1 SEHNR and CDR2 FQNEAQ (reference sequence). The CDR3 spans 17 residues. This clone was picked up one time. Using immunoSEQ multiplex PCR, the repertoire was profiled, and TCRdb retains in-frame clones only, with some absent. The repertoire holds about 2.1 million clones, with 80% to 95% as singletons.

The material sequenced was naive CD8+ T cells from PBMCs. This chain connects TRBV7-9 to TRBJ2-6; D might be TRBD2 (5 bases). The sequence derives from a man younger than 30 in good health. Some clones in this sample may be carry-over from other donors' samples. The CDR3: CASSLGRASSGANVLTF. CDR3 bases: TGTGCCAGCAGCTTAGGGCGGGCTTCCTCTGGGGCCAACGTCCTGACTTTC.